This paragraph covers one T cell receptor beta chain sequence. The antigen remains undetermined. Some clones are missing from TCRdb's copy, which holds only in-frame ones; the method was immunoSEQ multiplex PCR. The sample yields some 69,000 clones, 85% seen once. The CDR3 spans 14 residues. J gave up 3 bases and V 5 bases, and 6 bases lay outside the gene matches. Germline-derived CDR1 and CDR2 are SGHTA and FQGNSA. This entry is derived from a study of T cell responses to AZD1222 COVID-19 vaccine. Points from the study as a whole: Females outnumbered males among donors, who were mostly white British; clonal diversity was possibly underestimated. The study identified only a handful of AZD1222 recipients as seropositive at baseline.

Sample: peripheral blood, taken on day 0 of AZD1222 vaccination. This chain connects TRBV7-2 to TRBJ1-1; 7 bases agree with TRBD1. The TCR sequence derives from an adult in good health. DNA of the CDR3: TGTGCCAGCAGCCCGGACAGGCATTACACTGAAGCTTTCTTT. It is translated as CASSPDRHYTEAFF.